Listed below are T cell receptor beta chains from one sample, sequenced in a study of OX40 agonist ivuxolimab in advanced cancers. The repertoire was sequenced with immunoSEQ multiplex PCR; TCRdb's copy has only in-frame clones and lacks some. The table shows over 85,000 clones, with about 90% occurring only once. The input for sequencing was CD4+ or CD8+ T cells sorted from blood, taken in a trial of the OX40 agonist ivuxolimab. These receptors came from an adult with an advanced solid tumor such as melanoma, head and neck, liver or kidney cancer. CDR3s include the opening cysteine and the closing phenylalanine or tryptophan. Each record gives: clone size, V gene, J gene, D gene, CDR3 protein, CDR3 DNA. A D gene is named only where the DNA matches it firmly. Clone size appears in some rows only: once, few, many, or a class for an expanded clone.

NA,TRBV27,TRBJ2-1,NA,CASSPRQTLRYSSYNEQFF,TGTGCCAGCAGTCCCCGACAGACCCTTAGATATAGCTCCTACAATGAGCAGTTCTTC
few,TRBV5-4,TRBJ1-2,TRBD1,CASSVGQGRNYGYTF,TGTGCCAGCAGCGTTGGACAGGGACGAAACTATGGCTACACCTTC
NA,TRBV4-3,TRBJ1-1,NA,CASSQSGRVTEAFF,TGCGCCAGCAGCCAATCAGGGAGGGTCACTGAAGCTTTCTTT
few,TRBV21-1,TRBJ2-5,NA,CASSKALEGGDETQYF,TGTGCCAGCAGCAAAGCGCTAGAGGGGGGAGATGAGACCCAGTACTTC
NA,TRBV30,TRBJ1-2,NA,CAWDTRGVIGSYGYTF,TGTGCCTGGGACACCCGCGGGGTTATCGGGTCGTATGGCTACACCTTC
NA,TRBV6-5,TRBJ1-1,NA,CASTRALGDTEAFF,TGTGCCAGCACACGGGCCCTCGGGGACACTGAAGCTTTCTTT
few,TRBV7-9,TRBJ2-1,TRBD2,CASSRLAGGRNEQFF,TGTGCCAGCAGCCGACTAGCGGGAGGGCGAAATGAGCAGTTCTTC
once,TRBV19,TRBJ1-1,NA,CASRLGEETEAFF,TGTGCCAGTAGGTTGGGAGAGGAGACTGAAGCTTTCTTT
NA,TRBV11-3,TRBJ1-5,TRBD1,CASSPGTGSGQPQHF,TGTGCCAGCAGCCCAGGGACAGGGTCGGGTCAGCCCCAGCATTTT
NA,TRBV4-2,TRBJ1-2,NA,CASTHIQEGYGYTF,TGTGCCAGCACCCATATTCAGGAGGGCTATGGCTACACCTTC
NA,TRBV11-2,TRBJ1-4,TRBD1,CASSLARGANEKLFF,TGTGCCAGCAGCTTAGCCAGGGGGGCTAATGAAAAACTGTTTTTT
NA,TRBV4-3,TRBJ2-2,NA,CASSQAIQGWGRNTGELFF,TGCGCCAGCAGCCAAGCCATCCAGGGTTGGGGCCGGAACACCGGGGAGCTGTTTTTT
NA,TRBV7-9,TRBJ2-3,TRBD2,CASSLGGTSGVRKYF,TGTGCCAGCAGCCTGGGGGGAACTAGCGGGGTACGCAAGTATTTT
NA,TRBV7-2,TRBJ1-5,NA,CASSRGTLNQPQHF,TGTGCCAGCAGCCGTGGGACACTGAATCAGCCCCAGCATTTT
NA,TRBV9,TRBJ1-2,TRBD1,CASSVGQGDGYTF,TGTGCCAGCAGCGTGGGACAGGGTGATGGCTACACCTTC
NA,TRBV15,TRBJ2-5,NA,CATSRDPGTKQYF,TGTGCCACCAGCAGAGATCCGGGCACCAAGCAGTACTTC
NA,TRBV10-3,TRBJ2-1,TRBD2,CAIRGTSGSLDRDNEQFF,TGTGCCATCAGAGGGACTAGCGGGAGTCTGGACCGGGACAATGAGCAGTTCTTC
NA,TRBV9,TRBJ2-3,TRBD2,CASSLVKRGVNTQYF,TGTGCCAGCAGCCTCGTCAAGCGGGGTGTGAATACGCAGTATTTT
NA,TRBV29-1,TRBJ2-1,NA,CSVLTGVLNEQFF,TGCAGCGTTCTGACGGGAGTATTAAATGAGCAGTTCTTC
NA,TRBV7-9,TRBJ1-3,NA,CASSLGSGNTIYF,TGTGCCAGCAGCTTAGGCTCTGGAAACACCATATATTTT
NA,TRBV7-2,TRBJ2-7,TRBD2,CASSPRTSGNSYEQYF,TGTGCCAGCAGCCCGCGCACTAGCGGGAACTCCTACGAGCAGTACTTC
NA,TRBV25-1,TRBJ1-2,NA,CASSERRGGYTF,TGTGCCAGCAGTGAAAGGAGGGGCGGCTACACCTTC
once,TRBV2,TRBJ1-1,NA,CASSRGGTKTEAFF,TGTGCCAGCAGCAGAGGGGGGACCAAGACTGAAGCTTTCTTT
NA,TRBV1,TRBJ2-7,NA,CTSSQVDSSGRELSYEQYF,TGCACCAGCAGCCAAGTGGATTCATCAGGGCGGGAGCTTTCCTACGAGCAGTACTTC